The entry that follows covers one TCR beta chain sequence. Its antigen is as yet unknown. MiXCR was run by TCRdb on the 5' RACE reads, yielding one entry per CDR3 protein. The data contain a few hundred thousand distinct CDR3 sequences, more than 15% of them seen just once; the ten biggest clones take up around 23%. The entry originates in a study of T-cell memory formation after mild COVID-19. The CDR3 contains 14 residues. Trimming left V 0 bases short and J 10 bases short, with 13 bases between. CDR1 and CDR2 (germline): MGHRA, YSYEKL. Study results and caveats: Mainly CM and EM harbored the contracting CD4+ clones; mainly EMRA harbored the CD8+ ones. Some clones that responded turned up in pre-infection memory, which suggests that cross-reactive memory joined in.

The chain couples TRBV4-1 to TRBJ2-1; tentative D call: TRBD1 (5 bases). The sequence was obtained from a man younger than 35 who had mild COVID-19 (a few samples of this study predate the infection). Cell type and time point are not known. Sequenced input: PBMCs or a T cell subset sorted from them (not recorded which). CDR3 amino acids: CASSQDHLGVEQFF. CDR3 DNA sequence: TGCGCCAGCAGCCAAGATCATTTAGGGGTCGAGCAGTTCTTC.